The 22 T cell receptor beta chains in this list originate from one sample, sequenced in a study of T cell responses to AZD1222 COVID-19 vaccine. Produced via immunoSEQ multiplex PCR; TCRdb's table is partial and in-frame only. The table lists roughly 120,000 clones, roughly 84% of them singletons. The sequencing used peripheral blood, collected on day 0 of AZD1222 vaccination. Receptors originate from an adult in good health.

The V gene is TRBV14, the J gene TRBJ2-7; weak D call: TRBD1 (5 bases). This CDR3 region has 13 residues. V lost 0 bases to trimming and J lost 6 bases, with 9 bases between them. Germline V gives CDR1 SGHDN, CDR2 FVKESK. CDR3 protein: CASSQDIRVEQYF. The DNA for the CDR3 is TGTGCCAGCAGCCAAGATATCAGGGTCGAGCAGTACTTC.

The chain recombines TRBV23-1 with TRBJ2-7, with D possibly TRBD1 on 5 matching bases. TRBV23-1 is treated as an ORF (open reading frame) with a function not yet certain. This CDR3 is built from 13 residues. The V end lost 3 bases, the J end lost 2 bases, and 8 bases lay between the germline ends. This CDR3 reads CASSHVGAYEQYF. The CDR3 nucleotides are TGCGCCAGCAGTCATGTAGGGGCCTACGAGCAGTACTTC.

The chain couples TRBV5-5 to TRBJ2-4; 11 nucleotides match TRBD1. The germline CDR1 and CDR2 sequences are SGHKS and YYEKEE (reference sequence). This CDR3 comprises 14 residues. V lost 2 bases to trimming and J lost 7 bases; unmatched junction nucleotides: 2. CDR3 sequence: CASSFGTGGNIQYF. The CDR3 nucleotides are TGTGCCAGCAGCTTCGGGACAGGGGGTAACATTCAGTACTTC.

The CDR3 protein is CASSLDAGQPQHF. In nucleotides, the CDR3 is TGTGCCAGCAGCTTAGATGCGGGTCAGCCCCAGCATTTT. The gene calls are TRBV7-9 and TRBJ1-5; D gene ambiguous. Germline V lookup: CDR1 SEHNR, CDR2 FQNEAQ (reference sequence). CDR3 length: 13 residues. V gave up 1 base and J gave up 6 bases, with 7 bases separating them.

This rearrangement joins TRBV5-1 to TRBJ2-2; 7 bases match TRBD1. The CDR3 is made up of 14 amino acids. J gave up 9 bases and V 3 bases, and 8 bases lay outside the gene matches. Germline CDR1 SGHRS, CDR2 YFSETQ. CDR3 protein: CASSWGQPSWELFF. Here the CDR3 DNA reads TGCGCCAGCAGCTGGGGACAGCCCTCTTGGGAGCTGTTTTTT.

This clone was counted only a few times. The chain has TRBV5-1 and TRBJ1-2; no firm D call. Looked up from germline, CDR1 is SGHRS and CDR2 is YFSETQ. This CDR3 contains 14 residues. V was shortened by 0 bases and J by 2 bases, with 8 bases between the two germline ends. The CDR3 DNA sequence: TGCGCCAGCAGCTTGGGGGTCACGAACTATGGCTACACCTTC. This gives the protein CASSLGVTNYGYTF.

In this sample, this clone turned up once. The chain has TRBV6-5 and TRBJ2-7, with D perhaps TRBD2 (5 bases). CDR1 is MNHEY, CDR2 SVGAGI, per germline. V was pared by 2 bases and J by 7 bases, with 21 bases between. This CDR3 has 16 residues. CDR3 amino acids: CASSYPPGTHSGEQYF. As DNA, the CDR3 is TGTGCCAGCAGTTACCCACCGGGAACCCATAGTGGAGAGCAGTACTTC.

The rearrangement links TRBV7-2 to TRBJ2-3; possibly TRBD2 for D (6 bases). The CDR3 is 13 amino acids. V shed 8 bases and J shed 4 bases, with 13 bases lying between them. Germline lookup yields CDR1 SGHTA and CDR2 FQGNSA. The CDR3, as DNA: TGTGCCAGCCCGAATCCGGGGGCAGATACGCAGTATTTT. Translation: CASPNPGADTQYF.

The chain recombines TRBV28 with TRBJ2-7, with D uncertain. In germline, CDR1 is MDHEN, CDR2 SYDVKM. This CDR3 has 15 residues. Trimming pared 6 bases from V and 0 bases from J, leaving 15 bases between. The CDR3 DNA follows: TGTGCCAGCAGCTTAGAGCTTGAGAGCTCCTACGAGCAGTACTTC. As protein: CASSLELESSYEQYF.

The rearrangement links TRBV11-3 to TRBJ1-1, with a weak D call TRBD1 (6 bases). V dropped 7 bases and J dropped 1 base, with 16 bases sitting between them. This CDR3 is built from 15 residues. Per germline, CDR1 SGHNT and CDR2 YENEEA. The CDR3 sequence: CASISQGSKNTEAFF. CDR3 nucleotide sequence: TGTGCCAGCATTTCTCAGGGGTCCAAGAACACTGAAGCTTTCTTT.

The gene calls are TRBV29-1 and TRBJ2-2, with 7 bases that match TRBD2. CDR1 is SQVTM, CDR2 ANQGSEA, per germline. V was clipped by 6 bases and J by 3 bases; unmatched bases: 7. The CDR3 covers 14 residues. The CDR3: CSVPEGRDTGELFF. The CDR3 DNA is TGCAGCGTCCCCGAGGGGAGGGACACCGGGGAGCTGTTTTTT.

This chain links TRBV5-4 with TRBJ2-5, with 11 bases matching TRBD2. Germline CDR1 SGHNT, CDR2 YYREEE (reference sequence). The CDR3 spans 15 residues. V dropped 3 bases and J dropped 1; count of bases not matched to a gene: 2. CDR3 in DNA: TGTGCCAGCAGCTCCGGGACTAGCGGCCAAGAGACCCAGTACTTC. Amino acid sequence: CASSSGTSGQETQYF.

The chain couples TRBV4-3 to TRBJ2-1; a possible D gene is TRBD2 (5 bases). Germline V gene data show CDR1 as LGHNA and CDR2 as YSLEER. The CDR3 sequence is 16 residues long. V was clipped by 1 base and J by 7 bases, with 17 bases between them. The CDR3 protein is CASSQGYAREPNEQFF. CDR3 in DNA: TGCGCCAGCAGCCAAGGTTATGCCCGGGAACCGAATGAGCAGTTCTTC.

V and J are TRBV6-1 and TRBJ1-3, with 10 bases identical to TRBD1. With 3 bases clipped from V and 2 bases from J, the junction kept 4 bases outside the gene matches. This CDR3 region has 16 residues. Germline loops: CDR1 MNHNS, CDR2 SASEGT. CDR3 in amino acids: CASSERGQGAGNTIYF. The CDR3 coding sequence is TGTGCCAGCAGTGAGAGAGGACAGGGGGCTGGAAACACCATATATTTT.

With regard to this clone: Compared with germline, one end of the junction differs, possibly owing to a read error. The rearrangement joins TRBV20-1 to TRBJ1-1; perhaps TRBD1 as D (6 bases). Germline V lookup: CDR1 DFQATT, CDR2 SNEGSKA (reference sequence). The CDR3 runs 11 residues. CDR3 region: CSARFQGMGVF. In DNA form, the CDR3 reads TGCAGTGCGAGATTTCAGGGGATGGGCGTCTTT.

V gene TRBV6-5 combines with J gene TRBJ2-6, with a possible D match to TRBD2 (6 bases). Per the germline V gene, CDR1 is MNHEY and CDR2 is SVGAGI. There are 16 residues in the CDR3. The V and J ends lost 0 bases and 2 bases respectively, with 8 bases between them. The CDR3 coding sequence is TGTGCCAGCAGTTACTCGGGGGGAACTGGGGCCAACGTCCTGACTTTC. This sequence encodes CASSYSGGTGANVLTF.

This clone was seen once. This sequence joins TRBV28 and TRBJ1-1, with 7 bases lining up with TRBD1. The germline CDR1 and CDR2 sequences are MDHEN and SYDVKM. After removal of 5 bases from V and 1 base from J, the junction contained 4 bases not matched to a gene. The length of the CDR3 is 14 residues. CDR3 in amino acids: CASSTTGPNTEAFF. The CDR3 DNA reads TGTGCCAGCAGTACGACAGGGCCGAACACTGAAGCTTTCTTT.

Notes on this clone: The identical CDR3 is also encoded by other nucleotide sequences in the sample. The gene calls are TRBV7-2 and TRBJ2-7; 8 nucleotides agree with TRBD2. The J segment lost 3 bases and the V segment lost 6 bases, leaving 7 bases of the junction unmatched. There are 14 residues in the CDR3. CDR1 is SGHTA and CDR2 is FQGNSA in the germline V gene. The CDR3, as DNA: TGTGCCAGCAGTCGAAGCGGGAGAGACTACGAGCAGTACTTC. Translated: CASSRSGRDYEQYF.

The chain links TRBV6-5 to TRBJ2-3, with D hard to call. V shed 6 bases and J shed 4 bases, with 17 bases lying between them. Germline loops: CDR1 MNHEY, CDR2 SVGAGI. The CDR3 covers 15 residues. The CDR3 is CASSLSGAEPDTQYF. CDR3 in DNA: TGTGCCAGCAGCCTCTCCGGAGCAGAGCCAGATACGCAGTATTTT.

The chain joins TRBV5-4 to TRBJ1-1; possible D gene TRBD1, 5 bases. The V gene lost 6 bases and the J gene lost 5 bases, with 23 bases spanning the gap. Germline lookup yields CDR1 SGHNT and CDR2 YYREEE (reference sequence). This CDR3 is built from 16 residues. The CDR3 protein is CASTNALAGPRTEAFF. The CDR3, as DNA: TGTGCCAGCACCAACGCCCTCGCAGGGCCGAGAACTGAAGCTTTCTTT.

This clone was seen a handful of times. This rearrangement joins TRBV2 to TRBJ2-7; weak D call: TRBD2 (6 bases). Deletions cut 8 bases from V and 5 bases from J, with 19 bases between. The CDR3 extends over 14 amino acids. CDR1 SNHLY and CDR2 FYNNEI come from the germline V gene. The CDR3 sequence: CASVPNRGEDEQYF. The DNA for the CDR3 is TGTGCCAGCGTACCCAACCGAGGGGAGGACGAGCAGTACTTC.

In this sample, this clone turned up a few times. The genes are TRBV19 and TRBJ1-4, with TRBD1 matching over 9 bases. The CDR3 has 13 amino acids. Germline CDR1 LNHDA, CDR2 SQIVND (reference sequence). The V and J ends lost 6 bases and 7 bases, in that order; junction bases with no gene match: 3. DNA for the CDR3: TGTGCCAGTAGGGACAGGGGCGGTGAAAAACTGTTTTTT. It is translated as CASRDRGGEKLFF.